Reported below is one T cell receptor (beta chain). Its target is unknown. The data stem from a study of T cell repertoires in cytomegalovirus infection. Study background: Public TCR beta signatures were indicative of both CMV infection and a matching HLA type.

TCRdb processed the reads anew with MiXCR; each CDR3 protein has one entry. The sample records hundreds of thousands of distinct CDR3 sequences, less than 35% being singletons. The receptor comes from a human donor in good health (CMV status not recorded). Some clones in this sample may be carry-over from other donors' samples. This specimen consisted of cultured CD8+ T cells from PBMCs, obtained from culture after CMV antigen stimulation.

The CDR3, as DNA: TGTGCCACCAGTGATCCGGGGACAGCCAAAAACATTCAGTACTTC. This gives the protein CATSDPGTAKNIQYF. The rearrangement joins TRBV24-1 to TRBJ2-4; D assignment may be TRBD1 or TRBD2 (5 bases each). CDR3 length: 15 amino acids. Trimming shortened V by 3 bases and J by 0 bases, and 8 bases separated the two germline ends. CDR1 and CDR2 from the germline V gene are KGHDR and SFDVKD.